The present TCR beta chain was sequenced within a study of blood T cell repertoires in COVID-19. Looking at the study overall: T cells, B-cell-depleted T cells, or PBMCs supplied cDNA or gDNA.

Germline values: CDR1 LGHNT, CDR2 FRNRAP. The CDR3 has 17 residues. V was pared by 1 base and J by 7 bases, with 22 bases between. TCRdb's copy holds only in-frame clones and misses some; the assay was immunoSEQ multiplex PCR. The data show over 350,000 clones, around 86% seen once. Sequencing input: peripheral blood. The chain links TRBV12-5 to TRBJ1-2, with D possibly TRBD1 on 6 matching bases. The clonotype comes from a woman aged 30 to 39 with active or convalescent COVID-19. The CDR3: CASGLGQGIIAFSGYTF. CDR3 nucleotides: TGTGCTAGTGGTTTGGGGCAGGGGATTATAGCGTTCTCTGGCTACACCTTC. The full variable domain, with the rest looked up from reference TRBV12-5 and TRBJ1-2, is DARVTQTPRHKVTEMGQEVTMRCQPILGHNTVFWYRQTMMQGLELLAYFRNRAPLDDSGMPKDRFSAEMPDATLATLKIQPSEPRDSAVYFCASGLGQGIIAFSGYTFGSGTRLTVV.